These 9 T cell receptor beta chains share one sample of origin, sequenced in a study of T cells in Graves' hyperthyroidism and ophthalmopathy. Template material for amplifying TCR beta CDR3 regions consisted of RNA transcripts. An initial round of RT-PCR targeting the TCR CDR3 relied on the HTBI primer set. TCRdb processed the multiplex PCR reads anew with MiXCR; each CDR3 protein has one entry. The sample shows fewer than 900,000 distinct CDR3 sequences, about 19% of them seen only once. The sample taken for sequencing was blood. The receptors stem from a woman in her 50s with Graves' hyperthyroidism that later progressed to Graves' ophthalmopathy.

The J gene is TRBJ1-2, the V gene TRBV4-1; D is unresolved. Trimming removed 4 bases at V and 6 bases at J, with 12 bases between. The CDR3 totals 13 residues. Germline CDR1 reads MGHRA; CDR2 reads YSYEKL. The DNA for the CDR3 is TGCGCCAGCAGCCTTCCACTTCGGGATGGCTACACCTTC. It specifies CASSLPLRDGYTF.

Remarks on this clonotype: A read error may account for a junction end that differs from germline. This chain joins TRBV11-2 and TRBJ2-4; 7 bases are shared with TRBD2. The CDR3 has 16 residues. Germline-derived CDR1 and CDR2 are SGHAT and FQNNGV. The CDR3 protein is CASSLGAGLVKNTQYF. In DNA, the CDR3 is TGTGCCAGCAGCTTAGGAGCGGGACTCGTGAAAAACACTCAGTACTTC.

This clonotype was recorded at least ten times. This sequence joins TRBV20-1 and TRBJ1-1, with TRBD1 as a possible D gene (6 bases). This CDR3 spans 16 amino acids. Trimming shortened V by 6 bases and J by 0 bases, and 20 bases separated the two germline ends. CDR1 and CDR2 from the germline V gene are DFQATT and SNEGSKA (reference sequence). CDR3 bases: TGCAGTGCACAGCAAGGGGGAGGCCACCTGAACACTGAAGCTTTCTTT. Translating it yields CSAQQGGGHLNTEAFF.

This chain connects TRBV3-1 to TRBJ1-1, with a tentative D call TRBD1 (5 bases). V was pared by 2 bases and J by 7 bases, with 11 bases between. Germline V gene data show CDR1 as LGHDT and CDR2 as YNNKEL (reference sequence). The CDR3 sequence is 13 residues long. The CDR3 DNA follows: TGTGCCAGCAGCCAACTGGGGCAGAGTGAAGCTTTCTTT. This gives the protein CASSQLGQSEAFF. Full variable domain (missing parts from reference TRBV3-1 and TRBJ1-1): DTAVSQTPKYLVTQMGNDKSIKCEQNLGHDTMYWYKQDSKKFLKIMFSYNNKELIINETVPNRFSPKSPDKAHLNLHINSLELGDSAVYFCASSQLGQSEAFFGQGTRLTVV.

This clonotype has a count of ten or more. The chain joins TRBV5-1 to TRBJ1-2; no clear D. Germline CDR1 is SGHRS and CDR2 is YFSETQ. This CDR3 region has 13 residues. Trimming took 5 bases from V and 8 from J, leaving 16 bases between them. The CDR3 reads CASRLGYEGGYTF. The CDR3 DNA follows: TGCGCCAGCAGATTAGGGTATGAAGGAGGCTACACCTTC.

V gene TRBV25-1 combines with J gene TRBJ2-3; D not certain. Trimming pared 7 bases from V and 4 bases from J, leaving 12 bases between. CDR3 size: 13 residues. From germline, CDR1 is MGHDK and CDR2 SYGVNS. CDR3 bases: TGTGCCAGCACTACCACCCCCCCAGATACGCAGTATTTT. This codes for CASTTTPPDTQYF.

This clonotype was observed a handful of times. V is TRBV6-1 and J is TRBJ1-6; D is unresolved. From germline, CDR1 is MNHNS and CDR2 SASEGT. The CDR3 totals 17 residues. Trimming removed 6 bases at V and 0 bases at J, with 15 bases between. Written as DNA, the CDR3 is TGTGCCAGCAGCTTCTCCCTCGAAGACTCCTATAATTCACCCCTCCACTTT. This codes for CASSFSLEDSYNSPLHF.

Ten or more counts support this clonotype. J is TRBJ2-1 and V is TRBV5-1, with a possible D match to TRBD1 (6 bases). The V and J ends lost 8 bases and 5 bases respectively, with 14 bases between them. This CDR3 has 13 residues. CDR1 is SGHRS and CDR2 is YFSETQ in the germline V gene. In DNA form, the CDR3 reads TGCGCCAGTCACCGGGACATAAACAATGAGCAGTTCTTC. It translates to CASHRDINNEQFF.

This clonotype was picked up many times. The chain carries TRBV9 and TRBJ1-2; the D gene is possibly TRBD1 (5 bases). The CDR3 loop spans 17 amino acids. Germline V gives CDR1 SGDLS, CDR2 YYNGEE. Trimming removed 0 bases from V and 0 bases from J, with 15 bases in between. The CDR3 spells CASSVAPTATSNYGYTF. Here the CDR3 DNA reads TGTGCCAGCAGCGTAGCACCGACAGCGACCTCTAACTATGGCTACACCTTC.